This TCR beta chain was sequenced for a study of blood T cell repertoires in COVID-19. The overall study: From T cells, B-cell-depleted T cells, or PBMCs came the material, which was cDNA or gDNA.

This CDR3 is built from 15 residues. Germline V gene lookup returns CDR1 SGHTA and CDR2 FQGNSA. Trimming cost V 2 bases and J 6 bases, with 13 bases left between them. The authors' processing: Reference gene primer amplification in the assay estimated nucleated cell counts. The repertoire was sequenced with immunoSEQ multiplex PCR; TCRdb's copy has only in-frame clones and lacks some. V, J and clone size are taken as reported in that table, and D and trimming were inferred from the DNA itself. The profile shows about 160,000 clones, around 85% of them singletons. The receptor was derived from a human donor with acute or convalescent COVID-19. The donor label of this sample is uncertain. V is TRBV7-2 and J is TRBJ2-2; D might be TRBD1 (6 bases). What was sequenced was peripheral blood. CDR3 sequence: CASSLYTGRPGELFF. CDR3 coding DNA: TGTGCCAGCAGCTTATATACAGGGCGGCCCGGGGAGCTGTTTTTT.